Each of the 10 T cell receptor beta chains below was sequenced from the same sample in a study of blood T cell repertoires in COVID-19. Profiling relied on immunoSEQ multiplex PCR, and the TCRdb table lists in-frame clones only, not all of them. The profile shows some 150,000 clones, about 82% of them singletons. Sequencing was performed on peripheral blood. Receptor source: a man in his fifties or sixties with acute or convalescent COVID-19.

The chain combines TRBV27 with TRBJ2-6; maybe TRBD2 (5 bases). This CDR3 is built from 16 residues. Trimming stripped 7 bases from V and 0 bases from J, with 13 bases between. Germline V gives CDR1 MNHEY, CDR2 SMNVEV (reference sequence). Here the CDR3 reads CASKLGVRSGANVLTF. In nucleotides, the CDR3 is TGTGCCAGCAAACTGGGAGTGCGCTCTGGGGCCAACGTCCTGACTTTC.

This chain connects TRBV2 to TRBJ1-4, with D possibly being TRBD1 (5 bases). With 5 bases removed from V and 7 bases from J, the gap between germline ends came to 17 bases. This CDR3 is 15 amino acids long. Germline CDR1 is SNHLY and CDR2 is FYNNEI. CDR3 coding DNA: TGTGCCAGCAGTCCGAGTCAGGGTGATATTGAAAAACTGTTTTTT. Amino acid sequence: CASSPSQGDIEKLFF.

J is TRBJ1-6 and V is TRBV5-1, with 8 bases lining up with TRBD1. J was trimmed by 9 bases and V by 4 bases; bases with no gene match: 9. This CDR3 is 15 amino acids long. The germline V gene encodes CDR1 SGHRS and CDR2 YFSETQ. The CDR3 bases are TGCGCCAGCAGCGCCAGTACAGGGGGGGGTTCACCCCTCCACTTT. Translated: CASSASTGGGSPLHF.

The CDR3 bases are TGTGCCAGCAGCCCCCGGACTAGCGGGAGTGTTGAGACCCAGTACTTC. It translates to CASSPRTSGSVETQYF. The rearrangement uses TRBV9 and TRBJ2-5; the match to TRBD2 covers 13 bases. The germline gives CDR1 SGDLS, CDR2 YYNGEE. The CDR3 sequence is 16 residues long. V gave up 4 bases and J gave up 5 bases; unmatched junction bases: 8.

The genes are TRBV25-1 and TRBJ2-3; the D gene is possibly TRBD1 (6 bases). The ends were cut back, 6 bases at V and 2 bases at J, with 15 bases in the middle. This CDR3 is 15 amino acids long. The germline V gene has CDR1 MGHDK and CDR2 SYGVNS. The CDR3 DNA reads TGTGCCAGCAGGGTCGGGACACTACCCACAGATACGCAGTATTTT. This gives the protein CASRVGTLPTDTQYF.

V usage is TRBV7-2 and J usage is TRBJ2-1; 11 bases align to TRBD2. Germline CDR1 and CDR2: SGHTA and FQGNSA. V lost 3 bases and J lost 8; bases outside the gene matches: 6. The CDR3 runs 15 residues. The CDR3 sequence: CASSFLAGGWDEQFF. CDR3 DNA: TGTGCCAGCAGCTTCCTAGCGGGGGGCTGGGATGAGCAGTTCTTC.

The chain's CDR3 is CASSFFPGGKEAFF. The DNA of the CDR3 is TGTGCCAGCAGTTTTTTTCCGGGGGGGAAGGAAGCTTTCTTT. The chain joins TRBV6-5 to TRBJ1-1, with D possibly TRBD1 on 5 matching bases. Trimming shortened V by 4 bases and J by 8 bases, and 17 bases separated the two germline ends. CDR3 length: 14 residues. Germline V lookup: CDR1 MNHEY, CDR2 SVGAGI.

The gene calls are TRBV30 and TRBJ2-5; TRBD1 agrees at 8 bases. CDR1 is GTSNPN, CDR2 SVGIG, per germline (reference sequence). V dropped 3 bases and J dropped 6; count of bases not matched to a gene: 6. The CDR3 runs to 13 residues. The CDR3 region is CAWSPRGPQTQYF. For the CDR3, the DNA is TGTGCCTGGAGCCCCAGGGGGCCTCAGACCCAGTACTTC.

The chain joins TRBV15 to TRBJ1-1; 8 bases are a match to TRBD1. The germline V gene encodes CDR1 LNHNV and CDR2 YYDKDF (reference sequence). V lost 0 bases and J lost 3; bases outside the gene matches: 3. The CDR3 is made up of 15 amino acids. The CDR3: CATSRDGTGHTEAFF. The CDR3 coding sequence is TGTGCCACCAGCAGAGATGGGACAGGACACACTGAAGCTTTCTTT.

This rearrangement joins TRBV19 to TRBJ1-1; 8 bases match TRBD1. The V gene end was trimmed by 6 bases and the J gene end by 2 bases; junction bases not matched to a gene: 2. The CDR3 is 13 amino acids. Germline V CDR1 and CDR2: LNHDA, SQIVND (reference sequence). This chain's CDR3 is CASRGQVNTEAFF. The CDR3, as DNA: TGTGCCAGTAGGGGACAGGTTAACACTGAAGCTTTCTTT. The whole variable domain, filled in from reference TRBV19 and TRBJ1-1, reads DGGITQSPKYLFRKEGQNVTLSCEQNLNHDAMYWYRQDPGQGLRLIYYSQIVNDFQKGDIAEGYSVSREKKESFPLTVTSAQKNPTAFYLCASRGQVNTEAFFGQGTRLTVV.